This passage covers 13 T cell receptor beta chains from one sample sequenced in a study of human T cells and chemical hapten exposure. TCRdb re-derived calls from the RACE reads in MiXCR, one entry per CDR3 protein. The sample contains about 51,000 distinct CDR3 sequences, approximately 9.8% of which appear only once. Time point: pre-sensitization, week 0. Treatment described: therapeutic diphenylcyclopropenone sensitization with weekly scalp DPC. The material was whole blood, obtained in connection with sensitization to the hapten diphenylcyclopropenone (DPC). These receptors were obtained from a woman between 40 and 50 years old with alopecia areata. Some clones in this sample may be carry-over from other donors' samples.

About this clonotype: A read error may explain this, as a much larger clone is one base away. This chain uses TRBV12-3 or TRBV12-4 with TRBJ2-1; D unclear. This CDR3 is 12 amino acids long. V gave up 6 bases and J gave up 10 bases, with 13 bases separating them. CDR3 amino acids: CASSKPGREQFF. CDR3 coding DNA: TGTGCCAGCAGCAAGCCCGGGCGCGAGCAGTTCTTC.

The table lists this clonotype with many counts. The chain uses TRBV15 and TRBJ2-7; TRBD2 aligns across 7 bases. CDR1 LNHNV and CDR2 YYDKDF come from the germline V gene (reference sequence). The V segment lost 4 bases and the J segment 4 bases; nucleotides outside the gene matches: 7. CDR3 length equals 14 residues. The CDR3 reads CATSTGLGGYEQYF. CDR3 bases: TGTGCCACCAGCACCGGACTAGGAGGGTACGAGCAGTACTTC.

This clonotype occurred many times. The rearrangement links TRBV12-3 or TRBV12-4 to TRBJ1-3; D uncertain. V was pared by 3 bases and J by 0 bases, with 15 bases between. CDR3 length equals 17 residues. CDR3 region: CASSLVVTDHSGNTIYF. The CDR3 bases are TGTGCCAGCAGTTTGGTCGTCACGGATCACTCTGGAAACACCATATATTTT.

V is TRBV18 and J is TRBJ1-2; the D is unclear. The V end lost 0 bases, the J end lost 2 bases, and 10 bases lay between the germline ends. CDR3 length: 15 residues. Germline V CDR1 and CDR2: KGHSH, LQKENI. CDR3 loop: CASSPPERWNYGYTF. The CDR3 DNA follows: TGTGCCAGCTCACCACCGGAGAGGTGGAACTATGGCTACACCTTC.

The V gene is TRBV10-3, the J gene TRBJ2-7, with unresolved D. The V gene lost 4 bases and the J gene lost 0 bases, with 16 bases spanning the gap. CDR3 size: 16 residues. The germline V gene encodes CDR1 ENHRY and CDR2 SYGVKD. The CDR3: CAISGVRTGSSYEQYF. The DNA of the CDR3 is TGTGCCATCAGTGGGGTCCGGACGGGTAGCTCCTACGAGCAGTACTTC.

The V and J genes are TRBV7-9 and TRBJ2-7, with D perhaps matching TRBD1 or TRBD2 (7 bases each). With 5 bases removed from V and 9 bases from J, the gap between germline ends came to 20 bases. The CDR3 is made up of 14 amino acids. Per the germline V gene, CDR1 is SEHNR and CDR2 is FQNEAQ (reference sequence). CDR3 residues: CASSSGTVGLTQYF. The CDR3 nucleotides read TGTGCCAGCAGCAGCGGGACAGTGGGGCTGACGCAGTACTTC.

The chain employs TRBV7-9 and TRBJ2-5; D remains unclear. The CDR3 totals 14 residues. The V gene lost 1 base and the J gene lost 2 bases, with 8 bases spanning the gap. Germline values: CDR1 SEHNR, CDR2 FQNEAQ (reference sequence). The CDR3, as DNA: TGTGCCAGCAGCTTAGTGACTTTTCAAGAGACCCAGTACTTC. Translating gives CASSLVTFQETQYF. Full variable domain (missing parts from reference TRBV7-9 and TRBJ2-5): DTGVSQNPRHKITKRGQNVTFRCDPISEHNRLYWYRQTLGQGPEFLTYFQNEAQLEKSRLLSDRFSAERPKGSFSTLEIQRTEQGDSAMYLCASSLVTFQETQYFGPGTRLLVL.

This clonotype was picked up many times. The chain couples TRBV7-9 to TRBJ1-2; D may be TRBD1 (5 bases). The V gene lost 5 bases and the J gene lost 4 bases, with 17 bases spanning the gap. The germline V gene encodes CDR1 SEHNR and CDR2 FQNEAQ (reference sequence). This CDR3 is 15 amino acids long. CDR3 region: CASSPTGTKGYGYTF. The CDR3 DNA reads TGTGCCAGCAGCCCAACCGGGACTAAGGGCTATGGCTACACCTTC.

This clonotype occurred a few times. DNA of the CDR3: TGTGCCAGCAGCTTACTCAGGGGCGATGAGCAGTTCTTC. Amino acids: CASSLLRGDEQFF. The gene calls are TRBV7-2 and TRBJ2-1; TRBD1 might be the D (6 bases). V lost 2 bases and J 8 bases, leaving 10 bases between the germline ends. Germline-derived CDR1 and CDR2 are SGHTA and FQGNSA. The CDR3 is 13 residues long.

This clonotype was counted only a few times. The rearrangement joins TRBV12-3 or TRBV12-4 to TRBJ1-6; 7 bases are a match to TRBD1. The J segment lost 7 bases and the V segment lost 3 bases, leaving 3 bases of the junction unmatched. This CDR3 has 14 amino acids. The chain's CDR3 is CASSLTGRNSPLHF. The CDR3 nucleotides read TGTGCCAGCAGTTTGACAGGGAGGAATTCACCCCTCCACTTT.

This clonotype was seen only a few times. The chain combines TRBV6-2 or TRBV6-3 with TRBJ1-5; no definite D call. Germline CDR1 MNHEY, CDR2 SVGEGT. There are 14 residues in the CDR3. V was cut by 7 bases and J by 1 base, with 11 bases left in between. The DNA for the CDR3 is TGTGCCAGCAAGAACCCGCGGAGCAATCAGCCCCAGCATTTT. It translates to CASKNPRSNQPQHF.

This clonotype was observed at least ten times. The chain recombines TRBV28 with TRBJ2-7; 9 positions match TRBD1. This CDR3 comprises 14 residues. The J segment lost 5 bases and the V segment lost 10 bases, leaving 12 bases of the junction unmatched. The germline V gene has CDR1 MDHEN and CDR2 SYDVKM. Written as DNA, the CDR3 is TGTGCCACGAAGTCTCCGGGACAGGGACACGAGCAGTACTTC. It is translated as CATKSPGQGHEQYF. Full variable domain (remainder filled in from reference TRBV28 and TRBJ2-7): DVKVTQSSRYLVKRTGEKVFLECVQDMDHENMFWYRQDPGLGLRLIYFSYDVKMKEKGDIPEGYSVSREKKERFSLILESASTNQTSMYLCATKSPGQGHEQYFGPGTRLTVT.

This clonotype was counted ten times or more. This chain uses TRBV27 with TRBJ1-2; possible D gene TRBD1, 5 bases. The V end was cut by 0 bases, the J end by 2 bases, with 13 bases between. The CDR3 has 16 residues. The germline V gene encodes CDR1 MNHEY and CDR2 SMNVEV (reference sequence). CDR3 DNA: TGTGCCAGCAGTTTATCGATAGGGGCTATAAACTATGGCTACACCTTC. It yields the protein CASSLSIGAINYGYTF.